Described below is a single T cell receptor beta chain sequence and its context. Its antigen is not yet known. It has no much larger one-base neighbor in the sample; base qualities were not kept. Collaborating institutions collected whole blood in K2EDTA tubes following their own protocols. Collaborator samples were shipped for TCRbeta analysis as frozen whole blood, isolated PBMCs, or DNA extracted from either sample type. The sample originates from a study of blood T cell repertoires in COVID-19 (dated by TCRdb to the early 2020s). Regarding the complete study: Samples covering the acute and convalescent phases of COVID-19 were provided by collaborators in the United States, Italy and Spain. Deeply sampled blood TCRbeta repertoires from subjects exposed to, actively infected with, or recovered from COVID-19 were included in the dataset. The samples were drawn from the first 160 participants of the ongoing ImmuneRACE study and from 1,254 subjects provided by 6 global collaborators. A freely available public database, intended as a resource for researchers studying the immune response to SARS-CoV-2, is where the repertoires were released. The material from the prospective study consisted of cDNA or gDNA derived from T cells, B-cell-depleted T cells, or PBMCs. Sample metadata almost always included a de-identified subject ID, COVID-19 status, age in years and sex. Where available, HLA class I and class II types were obtained from metadata supplied by the sample provider rather than from assay-based typing.

Overall study results and their limits: The quantity of clinical and demographic metadata differed by source and by participant and was supplied without curation.

V is pruned by 6 bases and J by 3 bases, leaving 26 bases of the junction without a gene match. The CDR3 runs 22 residues from the cysteine to the phenylalanine. Of the read, only the CDR3 DNA is kept; its 66 bases are in frame from base 1. CDR1 and CDR2, per the germline V gene (reference sequence), are MNHNY and SVGAGI. TCRbeta CDR3 regions were amplified from genomic DNA using the immunoSEQ Assay, a bias-controlled multiplex PCR. Processing in the source paper ran as follows. Within the assay, amplification of reference gene primers was used to estimate how many nucleated cells each sample contained. To quantify the absolute abundance of each unique TCRbeta CDR3 rearrangement, sequence reads were collapsed and filtered. For each sample, productive Simpson clonality was calculated as the square root of Simpson's diversity index over productive rearrangements. TCRdb provides this immuneACCESS table in a form limited to in-frame rearrangements. Some clones are lacking; in checked studies, under half of them reflect an unresolved V gene, and why the rest are absent is not known. The D gene and trimming were derived from the DNA, and the V and J assignments and clone size from that table. A total of 70,000 or so clones appear in this sample, about three quarters of them only once. The leading ten clones occupy roughly 35% of the sample.

Specimen: peripheral blood. The sequence derives from a woman in her 70s with acute or convalescent COVID-19. The sequence links TRBV6-6 to TRBJ2-4; 10 of the junction bases match TRBD2. The CDR3 sequence is CASSYIPWGTTSGVSGKNIQYF. The DNA is TGTGCCAGCAGCTATATCCCTTGGGGCACCACTAGCGGGGTCTCGGGCAAAAACATTCAGTACTTC.